Here is one TCR beta chain with its context. Germline CDR1 and CDR2: SGHAT and FQNNGV. The CDR3 extends over 15 amino acids. Deletions cut 3 bases from V and 3 bases from J, with 15 bases between. This sample was included in a study of T cells in Graves' hyperthyroidism and ophthalmopathy. TCR beta CDR3 regions were amplified from RNA. RT-PCR in the first round (using the HTBI primer set) targeted the TCR CDR3. TCRdb reanalysed the multiplex PCR reads using MiXCR and keeps one entry per CDR3 protein. The sample carries about 690,000 distinct CDR3 sequences, about 18% recorded once. The TCR was taken from a man aged 50-60 years with Graves' hyperthyroidism. V gene TRBV11-2 combines with J gene TRBJ2-7; D gene uncertain. Sequenced: blood. CDR3 amino acids: CASSLTPGGDYEQYF. For the CDR3, the DNA is TGTGCCAGCAGCTTGACCCCAGGTGGGGACTACGAGCAGTACTTC.